Following are 22 T cell receptor beta chains from one sample sequenced in a study of cytomegalovirus exposure and HLA in healthy donors (dated by TCRdb to the late 2010s). Library method: the immunoSEQ multiplex PCR assay. A mixture of 60 forward primers for TCR Vbeta segments and 13 reverse primers for TCR Jbeta segments was used in the multiplex PCR. This is the immuneACCESS table as TCRdb keeps it, with only in-frame sequences that have V and J called. A part of the clones is gone; compared with another copy, unresolved V genes explain less than half, and the rest is unexplained. In this sample's table one finds 150,000 or so clones. The ten largest clones take up 1.5% to 2% of the sample. The sequenced sample consisted of PBMCs. Receptor source: a woman in her thirties or forties in good health and CMV-seropositive.

The V call is TRBV30, the J call TRBJ2-1; weak D call: TRBD2 (5 bases). The germline V and J ends were trimmed by 3 bases and 10 bases, with 16 bases remaining between them. Germline assignment: CDR1 GTSNPN and CDR2 SVGIG (reference sequence). This CDR3 is built from 13 residues. CDR3 nucleotides: TGTGCCTGGAGCCTTAGAGGGTATCGGGAGCAGTTCTTC. Its protein is CAWSLRGYREQFF.

The chain's CDR3 is CASSRGAPLGKLFF. The CDR3 DNA reads as TGTGCCAGCAGTCGGGGGGCGCCCCTTGGAAAACTGTTTTTT. The chain couples TRBV2 to TRBJ1-4; D perhaps matches TRBD1 (6 bases). The V and J ends lost 5 bases and 10 bases respectively, with 17 bases between them. CDR1 is SNHLY and CDR2 is FYNNEI in the germline V gene. This CDR3 region has 14 residues.

The chain has TRBV9 and TRBJ2-7; 7 positions match TRBD1. The CDR3 length is 13 residues. The trim removed 1 base at V and 4 bases at J, leaving 2 bases unmatched. From germline, CDR1 is SGDLS and CDR2 YYNGEE. The CDR3 sequence is CASSVTQGYEQYF. CDR3 bases: TGTGCCAGCAGCGTAACACAGGGGTACGAGCAGTACTTC.

CDR3 sequence reads: CAWRDGTGGTEAFF. Here the CDR3 DNA reads TGTGCCTGGAGGGACGGGACAGGGGGTACTGAAGCTTTCTTT. This sequence joins TRBV30 and TRBJ1-1; 11 nucleotides match TRBD1. The CDR3 loop spans 14 amino acids. Germline V gene data show CDR1 as GTSNPN and CDR2 as SVGIG (reference sequence). The V gene end was trimmed by 3 bases and the J gene end by 5 bases; junction bases not matched to a gene: 5.

The chain has TRBV10-1 and TRBJ2-2, with 9 bases fitting TRBD2. CDR1 and CDR2 (germline): WNHNN, SYGVQD (reference sequence). V lost 9 bases to trimming and J lost 3 bases; unmatched junction nucleotides: 2. The CDR3 contains 13 residues. The CDR3 bases are TGCGCCAGTAGCGGGAGCGACACCGGGGAGCTGTTTTTT. Amino acids: CASSGSDTGELFF.

V is TRBV29-1 and J is TRBJ1-2, with TRBD1 matching over 11 bases. The ends lost 6 bases at V and 3 bases at J; junction bases unmatched: 6. The CDR3 covers 14 residues. The germline V gene has CDR1 SQVTM and CDR2 ANQGSEA. The CDR3 nucleotides are TGCAGCGTATGGGGGACAGGGGGGGACTATGGCTACACCTTC. It yields the protein CSVWGTGGDYGYTF.

The chain is built from TRBV9 and TRBJ2-5, with a tentative D call TRBD2 (10 bases). V lost 2 bases, J lost 11 bases, and 28 bases lay in between. Germline V CDR1 and CDR2: SGDLS, YYNGEE. This CDR3 spans 17 amino acids. CDR3 DNA sequence: TGTGCCAGCAGCGTGGGACAGGGTTCGGGACTAGCGCGGGAGCAGTACTTC. As protein: CASSVGQGSGLAREQYF.

The chain couples TRBV19 to TRBJ1-5; 7 bases agree with TRBD1. Trimming at V came to 3 bases and at J to 4 bases, leaving 3 bases not matched to a gene. The CDR3 has 14 residues. Germline CDR1 LNHDA, CDR2 SQIVND (reference sequence). CDR3 in DNA: TGTGCCAGTAGTATGGAGGACAGGAATCAGCCCCAGCATTTT. Translation: CASSMEDRNQPQHF.

The V gene is TRBV30, the J gene TRBJ2-7; possibly TRBD2 for D (6 bases). CDR1 and CDR2 from the germline V gene are GTSNPN and SVGIG (reference sequence). This CDR3 comprises 14 residues. Trimming removed 3 bases from V and 2 bases from J, with 14 bases in between. In DNA, the CDR3 is TGTGCCTGGAGGATCTCGGGACTGCCCTACGAGCAGTACTTC. Translated: CAWRISGLPYEQYF.

The chain couples TRBV28 to TRBJ2-2, with 7 bases lining up with TRBD1. This CDR3 spans 17 amino acids. Germline loops: CDR1 MDHEN, CDR2 SYDVKM. The V segment lost 5 bases and the J segment 7 bases; nucleotides outside the gene matches: 16. The CDR3 spells CASSIPQGRSLRGELFF. The CDR3 nucleotides read TGTGCCAGCAGTATACCACAGGGGCGTTCCCTTCGCGGGGAGCTGTTTTTT.

The chain links TRBV27 to TRBJ1-2; 9 bases are a match to TRBD1. This CDR3 comprises 14 residues. Trimming took 0 bases from V and 6 from J; bases not matched to a gene: 2. Germline V gives CDR1 MNHEY, CDR2 SMNVEV (reference sequence). The CDR3 protein is CASSLSGQGNGYTF. For the CDR3, the DNA is TGTGCCAGCAGTTTATCGGGACAGGGTAATGGCTACACCTTC.

For this clone: One junction end does not reproduce the germline sequence, and a read error may be involved. The rearrangement joins TRBV5-5 to TRBJ1-2; TRBD1 agrees at 10 bases. The CDR3 has 13 residues. Per the germline V gene, CDR1 is SGHKS and CDR2 is YYEKEE (reference sequence). This chain's CDR3 is CASSLGQGNGYTF. The CDR3 bases are TGTGCCAGCAGTTTGGGACAGGGGAATGGCTACACCTTC.

The genes are TRBV19 and TRBJ2-7; D is possibly TRBD1 (6 bases). The CDR3 loop spans 21 amino acids. The V end was cut by 9 bases, the J end by 1 base, with 37 bases between. Germline V gene lookup returns CDR1 LNHDA and CDR2 SQIVND (reference sequence). The CDR3 bases are TGTGCCAGCCAACGCCGAAGCCCCGTCCATGGCACGACAGGCTTTTCCTACGAGCAGTACTTC. Its translation: CASQRRSPVHGTTGFSYEQYF.

Written as DNA, the CDR3 is TGTGCCAGCAGCCTACCGGGACAGCGAAGCAATGAGCAGTTCTTC. It encodes CASSLPGQRSNEQFF. The chain couples TRBV12-1 to TRBJ2-1; the table's D call of TRBD1 was not tested on the DNA. TRBV12-1 is a pseudogene locus. This CDR3 region has 15 residues.

The CDR3 protein is CASTWTGTLPNEQYF. The CDR3 DNA sequence: TGTGCCAGCACTTGGACCGGGACACTCCCTAACGAGCAGTACTTC. This sequence joins TRBV5-6 and TRBJ2-7, with D possibly TRBD1 on 6 matching bases. V was clipped by 6 bases and J by 5 bases, with 21 bases between them. The CDR3 covers 15 residues. The germline V gene has CDR1 SGHDT and CDR2 YYEEEE.

The chain has TRBV5-8 and TRBJ2-2, with D possibly TRBD1 on 6 matching bases. Trimming pared 0 bases from V and 5 bases from J, leaving 14 bases between. This CDR3 contains 16 residues. Germline assignment: CDR1 SGHTS and CDR2 YDEGEE. CDR3 region: CASSLELRGETGELFF. Here the CDR3 DNA reads TGTGCCAGCAGCTTGGAACTCAGGGGTGAAACCGGGGAGCTGTTTTTT. Using reference TRBV5-8 and TRBJ2-2 for the parts outside the CDR3, the full variable domain is EAGVTQSPTHLIKTRGQQATLRCSPISGHTSVYWYQQALGLGLQFLLWYDEGEERNRGNFPPRFSGRQFPNYSSELNVNALELEDSALYLCASSLELRGETGELFFGEGSRLTVL.

V gene TRBV30 combines with J gene TRBJ2-2, with a possible D match to TRBD2 (5 bases). Trimming stripped 5 bases from V and 5 bases from J, with 18 bases between. The length of the CDR3 is 15 residues. CDR1 is GTSNPN and CDR2 is SVGIG in the germline V gene (reference sequence). DNA of the CDR3: TGTGCCTGGGGAACCAAGCGGCCCGGGACCGGGGAGCTGTTTTTT. Amino acid sequence: CAWGTKRPGTGELFF.

The chain has TRBV18 and TRBJ1-5; TRBD1 matches 9 bases. CDR3 length: 17 residues. Losses at the gene ends were 4 bases for V and 3 bases for J; bases not matched to a gene: 10. CDR1 is KGHSH and CDR2 is LQKENI in the germline V gene. The CDR3 reads CASSLTTGTGFNQPQHF. Written as DNA, the CDR3 is TGTGCCAGCTCACTTACAACAGGGACAGGGTTCAATCAGCCCCAGCATTTT.

V usage is TRBV25-1 and J usage is TRBJ2-1, with D possibly matching TRBD2 (6 bases). The V and J ends lost 2 bases and 1 base respectively, with 12 bases between them. CDR3 size: 16 residues. The V gene's germline CDR1 is MGHDK and CDR2 SYGVNS. CDR3 sequence: CASSEGTGVSYNEQFF. The CDR3 coding sequence is TGTGCCAGCAGTGAAGGAACGGGAGTATCCTACAATGAGCAGTTCTTC.

The rearrangement uses TRBV6-1 and TRBJ2-1, with 10 bases matching TRBD1. Germline CDR1 MNHNS, CDR2 SASEGT. The trim removed 4 bases at V and 8 bases at J, leaving 11 bases unmatched. The CDR3 is 16 residues long. CDR3 DNA sequence: TGTGCCAGCAGTGGGAAGTCCGGGACAGGGGTCCATGAGCAGTTCTTC. Protein: CASSGKSGTGVHEQFF.

This sequence joins TRBV5-6 and TRBJ2-4; TRBD1 matches 7 bases. Trimming removed 4 bases from V and 0 bases from J; junction bases left unmatched: 4. Germline CDR1 reads SGHDT; CDR2 reads YYEEEE. This CDR3 comprises 15 residues. CDR3 sequence reads: CASSGTVLAKNIQYF. CDR3 DNA: TGTGCCAGCAGCGGGACAGTCCTAGCCAAAAACATTCAGTACTTC.

The chain couples TRBV28 to TRBJ2-3; 7 bases align to TRBD1. CDR1 and CDR2 from the germline V gene are MDHEN and SYDVKM. The CDR3 consists of 17 residues. The V and J ends lost 5 bases and 2 bases, in that order; junction bases with no gene match: 13. The CDR3 bases are TGTGCCAGCAGTCTCCGCACCGGGACAGACTACACAGATACGCAGTATTTT. It codes for CASSLRTGTDYTDTQYF.